The 32 T cell receptor beta chains listed next were all sequenced from one sample in a study of blood T cell repertoires in COVID-19. Here immunoSEQ multiplex PCR was the method, and the copy in TCRdb shows in-frame clones only, minus some. The sample carries fewer than 350,000 clones, around 84% recorded once. Sequenced: PBMCs or T cells enriched from blood (not recorded which). These receptors originate from a woman between 50 and 59 years old who had recovered from COVID-19.

The rearrangement links TRBV7-9 to TRBJ1-2; no clear D. The CDR3 is made up of 15 amino acids. The V gene's germline CDR1 is SEHNR and CDR2 FQNEAQ (reference sequence). Trimming took 4 bases from V and 0 from J, leaving 12 bases between them. The CDR3 spells CASSSSTGANYGYTF. The DNA of the CDR3 is TGTGCCAGCAGCTCTTCGACGGGAGCTAACTATGGCTACACCTTC. The variable domain in full, with the rest retrieved from reference TRBV7-9 and TRBJ1-2, is DTGVSQNPRHKITKRGQNVTFRCDPISEHNRLYWYRQTLGQGPEFLTYFQNEAQLEKSRLLSDRFSAERPKGSFSTLEIQRTEQGDSAMYLCASSSSTGANYGYTFGSGTRLTVV.

The chain links TRBV7-3 to TRBJ1-1, with TRBD1 identical over 7 bases. J lost 4 bases, V lost 2 bases, and 7 bases had no gene match. This CDR3 comprises 15 residues. The V gene's germline CDR1 is SGHTA and CDR2 FQGTGA. CDR3 protein: CASSLEGQAPTEAFF. CDR3 sequence (DNA): TGTGCCAGCAGCTTAGAAGGACAGGCTCCCACTGAAGCTTTCTTT.

The chain employs TRBV7-9 and TRBJ2-2, with 8 bases lining up with TRBD1. Germline loops: CDR1 SEHNR, CDR2 FQNEAQ (reference sequence). V lost 5 bases, J lost 1 base, and 9 bases stayed unmatched. The CDR3 runs 17 residues. This CDR3 is CASSRGAGTGNTGELFF. The CDR3 DNA sequence: TGTGCCAGCAGCCGAGGTGCCGGGACAGGGAACACCGGGGAGCTGTTTTTT.

The V gene is TRBV5-5, the J gene TRBJ2-7; 7 bases fit TRBD1. Looked up from germline, CDR1 is SGHKS and CDR2 is YYEKEE (reference sequence). This CDR3 is 13 amino acids long. Trimming at V came to 4 bases and at J to 3 bases, leaving 4 bases not matched to a gene. The CDR3 sequence is CASSLTGVYEQYF. The CDR3 nucleotides read TGTGCCAGCAGCCTAACAGGGGTCTACGAGCAGTACTTC.

This chain connects TRBV7-3 to TRBJ2-6; tentatively, D is TRBD2 (6 bases). V was clipped by 4 bases and J by 0 bases, with 13 bases between them. Germline V gene lookup returns CDR1 SGHTA and CDR2 FQGTGA. There are 17 residues in the CDR3. The CDR3 is CASSWWGDSSGANVLTF. CDR3 nucleotide sequence: TGTGCCAGCAGCTGGTGGGGGGACTCCTCTGGGGCCAACGTCCTGACTTTC.

The V gene is TRBV7-9, the J gene TRBJ1-2, with a weak D call TRBD1 (6 bases). The CDR3 spans 13 residues. Per germline, CDR1 SEHNR and CDR2 FQNEAQ (reference sequence). V gave up 2 bases and J gave up 7 bases, with 11 bases separating them. The CDR3 reads CASSLLAGAGYTF. For the CDR3, the DNA is TGTGCCAGCAGCTTACTGGCAGGGGCTGGCTACACCTTC.

This chain joins TRBV2 and TRBJ2-5, with 8 bases aligning to TRBD1. The germline V gene has CDR1 SNHLY and CDR2 FYNNEI. The ends lost 5 bases at V and 4 bases at J; junction bases unmatched: 12. This CDR3 region has 16 residues. The chain's CDR3 is CASSNSRGPGVETQYF. The CDR3 nucleotides read TGTGCCAGCAGTAACAGCAGGGGGCCGGGGGTAGAGACCCAGTACTTC. The variable domain in full, with the rest retrieved from reference TRBV2 and TRBJ2-5, is EPEVTQTPSHQVTQMGQEVILRCVPISNHLYFYWYRQILGQKVEFLVSFYNNEISEKSEIFDDQFSVERPDGSNFTLKIRSTKLEDSAMYFCASSNSRGPGVETQYFGPGTRLLVL.

The chain employs TRBV10-3 and TRBJ1-4; D not resolved. CDR1 and CDR2 (germline): ENHRY, SYGVKD. V lost 4 bases, J lost 5 bases, and 11 bases lay in between. The CDR3 is 14 residues long. CDR3 nucleotide sequence: TGTGCCATCAGTGGGAACAGAGGGAATGAAAAACTGTTTTTT. It codes for CAISGNRGNEKLFF.

CDR3 amino acids: CASSPAQGGTQPQHF. The CDR3 DNA sequence: TGTGCCAGCAGTCCGGCACAGGGGGGGACTCAGCCCCAGCATTTT. V is TRBV28 and J is TRBJ1-5; 8 nucleotides agree with TRBD1. This CDR3 is 15 amino acids long. From germline, CDR1 is MDHEN and CDR2 SYDVKM. V lost 5 bases and J lost 6; bases outside the gene matches: 9.

This clone occurred once. The V and J genes are TRBV3-1 (or the pseudogene TRBV3-2) and TRBJ2-5, with 9 bases matching TRBD1. The CDR3 spans 15 residues. Germline V gives CDR1 LGHDT, CDR2 YNNKEL (reference sequence). J was trimmed by 5 bases and V by 0 bases; bases with no gene match: 4. The CDR3 sequence: CASSQDKTGGETQYF. The CDR3 DNA reads TGTGCCAGCAGCCAAGATAAGACAGGGGGTGAGACCCAGTACTTC.

The chain links TRBV19 to TRBJ2-5; D is perhaps TRBD2 (7 bases). The CDR3 extends over 16 amino acids. V lost 4 bases, J lost 5 bases, and 20 bases lay in between. CDR1 and CDR2 (germline): LNHDA, SQIVND (reference sequence). The DNA for the CDR3 is TGTGCCAGTAGTACCCTCCTAGGGGGGGCAGTCGAGACCCAGTACTTC. Its translation: CASSTLLGGAVETQYF.

The genes are TRBV7-9 and TRBJ2-7; no definite D call. There are 12 residues in the CDR3. The germline V gene has CDR1 SEHNR and CDR2 FQNEAQ (reference sequence). Deletions cut 1 base from V and 3 bases from J, with 4 bases between. The CDR3 here is CASSLGSYEQYF. DNA of the CDR3: TGTGCCAGCAGCTTAGGCAGCTACGAGCAGTACTTC.

J is TRBJ2-3 and V is TRBV28, with TRBD2 identical over 8 bases. The CDR3 length is 12 residues. The V and J ends lost 6 bases and 5 bases, in that order; junction bases with no gene match: 1. Germline-derived CDR1 and CDR2 are MDHEN and SYDVKM. CDR3 region: CASSLAGDTQYF. As DNA, the CDR3 is TGTGCCAGCAGCCTAGCGGGAGATACGCAGTATTTT.

This clone was found a few times. This chain uses TRBV9 with TRBJ1-4, with TRBD1 matching over 8 bases. The CDR3 extends over 14 amino acids. CDR1 and CDR2 from the germline V gene are SGDLS and YYNGEE. The V and J ends lost 5 bases and 7 bases, in that order; junction bases with no gene match: 7. The CDR3: CASSAQQGGEKLFF. The DNA for the CDR3 is TGTGCCAGCAGTGCCCAACAGGGGGGTGAAAAACTGTTTTTT.

V is TRBV7-9 and J is TRBJ1-1; no firm D call. V was shortened by 2 bases and J by 10 bases, with 8 bases between the two germline ends. The germline V gene encodes CDR1 SEHNR and CDR2 FQNEAQ (reference sequence). The CDR3 length is 11 residues. In nucleotides, the CDR3 is TGTGCCAGCAGCTTAACAGTCAGAGCTTTCTTT. Translation gives CASSLTVRAFF. Supplemented by reference TRBV7-9 and TRBJ1-1, the full variable domain reads DTGVSQNPRHKITKRGQNVTFRCDPISEHNRLYWYRQTLGQGPEFLTYFQNEAQLEKSRLLSDRFSAERPKGSFSTLEIQRTEQGDSAMYLCASSLTVRAFFGQGTRLTVV.

This rearrangement joins TRBV7-9 to TRBJ1-2; tentatively, D is TRBD1 (5 bases). From germline, CDR1 is SEHNR and CDR2 FQNEAQ (reference sequence). Trimming took 2 bases from V and 2 from J, leaving 21 bases between them. The CDR3 contains 18 residues. The CDR3, as DNA: TGTGCCAGCAGCTTATCTGGTTTCGGGAGGGACGAGAACTATGGCTACACCTTC. Its translation is CASSLSGFGRDENYGYTF.

The J gene is TRBJ1-2, the V gene TRBV25-1; D is ambiguous. V lost 0 bases and J 8 bases, leaving 10 bases between the germline ends. The CDR3 spans 13 residues. The V gene's germline CDR1 is MGHDK and CDR2 SYGVNS. The CDR3 region has the DNA TGTGCCAGCAGTGAATACGGAGAGCTGGGCTACACCTTC. This codes for CASSEYGELGYTF.

The V gene is TRBV19, the J gene TRBJ1-4; 8 nucleotides agree with TRBD1. Germline V gene sequence: CDR1 LNHDA, CDR2 SQIVND (reference sequence). The V and J ends lost 3 bases and 2 bases, in that order; junction bases with no gene match: 11. This CDR3 comprises 18 residues. Written as DNA, the CDR3 is TGTGCCAGTAGTATCGGGACAGGAGGAACCGGGACTAATGAAAAACTGTTTTTT. This codes for CASSIGTGGTGTNEKLFF.

V is TRBV13 and J is TRBJ1-5, with 8 bases matching TRBD1. From germline, CDR1 is PRHDT and CDR2 FYEKMQ (reference sequence). The CDR3 totals 18 residues. V shed 4 bases and J 6 bases; nucleotides not matched to a gene: 17. CDR3 protein: CASSSAGGGRGHRQPQHF. CDR3 bases: TGTGCCAGCAGCTCAGCCGGAGGGGGCAGGGGGCACCGTCAGCCCCAGCATTTT.

V usage is TRBV28 and J usage is TRBJ2-3; the match to TRBD2 covers 12 bases. Looked up from germline, CDR1 is MDHEN and CDR2 is SYDVKM. V shed 1 base and J 3 bases; nucleotides not matched to a gene: 2. This CDR3 is built from 16 residues. The chain's CDR3 is CASSLYLAGGTDTQYF. As DNA, the CDR3 is TGTGCCAGCAGTTTATACCTAGCGGGGGGGACAGATACGCAGTATTTT.

V gene TRBV27 combines with J gene TRBJ1-1; 7 bases agree with TRBD1. Germline values: CDR1 MNHEY, CDR2 SMNVEV (reference sequence). The CDR3 contains 14 residues. Losses at the gene ends were 8 bases for V and 2 bases for J; bases not matched to a gene: 8. CDR3 DNA: TGTGCCAGCCTCAAACAGGGGACAAACACTGAAGCTTTCTTT. Translating gives CASLKQGTNTEAFF.

This chain connects TRBV7-3 to TRBJ1-1; D gene ambiguous. Per germline, CDR1 SGHTA and CDR2 FQGTGA. V lost 4 bases, J lost 9 bases, and 15 bases lay in between. The CDR3 totals 13 residues. CDR3 sequence: CASSSVPGTKAFF. CDR3 nucleotides: TGTGCCAGCAGCTCGGTGCCGGGAACTAAAGCTTTCTTT.

This clone was found once. The rearrangement uses TRBV5-1 and TRBJ1-5, with 8 bases lining up with TRBD1. The CDR3 totals 15 residues. The ends lost 5 bases at V and 2 bases at J; junction bases unmatched: 6. Germline V gene data show CDR1 as SGHRS and CDR2 as YFSETQ. The CDR3 nucleotides read TGCGCCAGCAGAGCCGGGACAGGAGGCAATCAGCCCCAGCATTTT. The encoded protein is CASRAGTGGNQPQHF.

The chain has TRBV18 and TRBJ1-1; 12 bases are shared with TRBD1. There are 16 residues in the CDR3. Germline V gives CDR1 KGHSH, CDR2 LQKENI. Unmatched junction bases numbered 10, after V lost 6 bases and J lost 5 bases. The CDR3 here is CASSPGTGGEGTEAFF. CDR3 in DNA: TGTGCCAGCTCCCCCGGGACAGGGGGCGAGGGGACTGAAGCTTTCTTT.

The J gene is TRBJ2-7, the V gene TRBV7-8; no clear D. The V and J ends lost 0 bases and 4 bases respectively, with 10 bases between them. This CDR3 spans 14 amino acids. CDR1 and CDR2 from the germline V gene are SGHVS and FQNEAQ. CDR3 DNA: TGTGCCAGCAGCTTAGCAGGCGGAAGATACGAGCAGTACTTC. It is translated as CASSLAGGRYEQYF.

The chain uses TRBV30 and TRBJ1-6, with D possibly being TRBD1 (6 bases). Trimming left V 4 bases short and J 9 bases short, with 10 bases between. The length of the CDR3 is 12 residues. Germline V gene lookup returns CDR1 GTSNPN and CDR2 SVGIG (reference sequence). CDR3 bases: TGTGCCTGGAACTCACAGGGTTCACCCCTCCACTTT. It is translated as CAWNSQGSPLHF.

The chain uses TRBV7-8 and TRBJ1-6; possibly TRBD1 for D (6 bases). This CDR3 is 17 amino acids long. The V and J ends lost 2 bases and 6 bases respectively, with 17 bases between them. Looked up from germline, CDR1 is SGHVS and CDR2 is FQNEAQ. The CDR3 bases are TGTGCCAGCAGCTTATCGGGGACACAGGCTTCTAATTCACCCCTCCACTTT. As protein: CASSLSGTQASNSPLHF. Complete variable domain (other parts from reference TRBV7-8 and TRBJ1-6): GAGVSQSPRYKVAKRGQDVALRCDPISGHVSLFWYQQALGQGPEFLTYFQNEAQLDKSGLPSDRFFAERPEGSVSTLKIQRTQQEDSAVYLCASSLSGTQASNSPLHFGNGTRLTVT.

This clone was observed a few times. This chain links TRBV15 with TRBJ1-2, with D possibly being TRBD1 (6 bases). Per germline, CDR1 LNHNV and CDR2 YYDKDF (reference sequence). This CDR3 is built from 16 residues. Trimming took off 0 bases at V and 4 bases at J, with 15 bases between the two ends. The CDR3 DNA is TGTGCCACCAGCAGAGATCTCGAGGGGGTGGGCTATGGCTACACCTTC. Residues: CATSRDLEGVGYGYTF.

V is TRBV29-1 and J is TRBJ2-3; the match to TRBD2 covers 9 bases. The germline CDR1 and CDR2 sequences are SQVTM and ANQGSEA. CDR3 size: 14 residues. Trimming at V came to 4 bases and at J to 0 bases, leaving 2 bases not matched to a gene. The CDR3 nucleotides read TGCAGCGTTGGTAGCGGGGGAAGCACAGATACGCAGTATTTT. This encodes CSVGSGGSTDTQYF.

The rearrangement joins TRBV19 to TRBJ2-2, with 10 bases identical to TRBD2. This CDR3 has 15 amino acids. Trimming at V came to 7 bases and at J to 1 base, leaving 3 bases not matched to a gene. Germline V gene sequence: CDR1 LNHDA, CDR2 SQIVND (reference sequence). The CDR3 spells CASNLAGGNTGELFF. In DNA, the CDR3 is TGTGCCAGTAATTTAGCGGGAGGGAACACCGGGGAGCTGTTTTTT.

The DNA of the CDR3 is TGCGCCAGCAGCCGATATGCGCCGGGATTTAATGAAAAACTGTTTTTT. It yields the protein CASSRYAPGFNEKLFF. The chain has TRBV4-1 and TRBJ1-4; D is unclear. From germline, CDR1 is MGHRA and CDR2 YSYEKL. V dropped 4 bases and J dropped 4 bases, with 16 bases sitting between them. CDR3 length: 16 amino acids.

V is TRBV3-1 (or the pseudogene TRBV3-2) and J is TRBJ2-1; no definite D call. Trimming left V 0 bases short and J 2 bases short, with 8 bases between. Germline loops: CDR1 LGHDT, CDR2 YNNKEL (reference sequence). The CDR3 covers 15 residues. CDR3 DNA: TGTGCCAGCAGCCAAGACACCGGAGCCTACAATGAGCAGTTCTTC. This sequence encodes CASSQDTGAYNEQFF.